Below, 3 T cell receptor beta chains from the same sample are listed, as sequenced in a study of immune heterogeneity within non-small cell lung tumors. A multiplex PCR containing 32 V primers and 13 J primers was used to amplify TCR beta CDR3. TCRdb re-derived calls from the multiplex PCR reads in MiXCR, one entry per CDR3 protein. The repertoire consists of about 2,300 distinct CDR3 sequences, with about 24% occurring once and the leading ten covering 20%. The starting template was genomic DNA from bulk tumor, around 610 ng per sample. Surgeons took several biopsies per primary tumor, spaced far apart, during surgery. Newly diagnosed with untreated non-small cell lung cancer, the patients underwent curative surgery. The sequenced material came from lung tumor tissue. These receptors all come from a man aged 55 to 69 with non-small cell lung cancer.

In its sample, this clonotype ranks as medium-sized. The gene calls are TRBV12-3 or TRBV12-4 and TRBJ2-3, with D possibly TRBD2 on 6 matching bases. The CDR3 runs to 14 residues. V was trimmed by 5 bases and J by 3 bases, leaving 12 bases between them. The CDR3 DNA is TGTGCCAGCAGTAGGAGGGCATGGACAGATACGCAGTATTTT. Amino acids: CASSRRAWTDTQYF.

This clonotype is medium-sized in the sample. The V gene is TRBV6-1, the J gene TRBJ1-3; D perhaps matches TRBD1 (5 bases). The CDR3 is 15 amino acids. V was shortened by 5 bases and J by 4 bases, with 15 bases between the two germline ends. The V gene's germline CDR1 is MNHNS and CDR2 SASEGT. This CDR3 reads CASSSTAGSGNTIYF. In DNA form, the CDR3 reads TGTGCCAGCAGTAGTACTGCAGGGTCAGGAAACACCATATATTTT.

By sample share, this clonotype is medium-sized. The chain is built from TRBV7-9 and TRBJ2-5; perhaps TRBD1 as D (5 bases). Trimming stripped 4 bases from V and 7 bases from J, with 16 bases between. This CDR3 contains 14 residues. The germline gives CDR1 SEHNR, CDR2 FQNEAQ (reference sequence). The CDR3 protein is CASSSQGEKRTQYF. CDR3 sequence (DNA): TGTGCCAGCAGCTCCCAGGGCGAGAAGAGGACCCAGTACTTC.